This T cell receptor (beta chain) is from a study of shared clonotypes between healthy human individuals. About the study: Used for every donor were three CD4 naive, three CD4 memory, two CD8 naive and one CD8 memory plate. Study findings and constraints: The rarefaction results pointed to incomplete sorted-subset sequencing despite large depth. Compared with memory subsets, naive subsets generally had larger estimated richness. Non-shared clonotypes had lower generation probabilities than clonotypes shared by all four sorted-subset donors.

Trimming pared 9 bases from V and 15 bases from J, leaving 22 bases between. Germline V gene lookup returns CDR1 SGHTS and CDR2 YDEGEE. The CDR3 has 12 residues. About this clone: Its antigen is undetermined.

TCRdb's copy holds only in-frame clones and misses some; the assay was immunoSEQ multiplex PCR. The table records roughly 2 million clones, approximately 95% of them present only once. CD45RO-negative, CCR7-positively selected cells formed the naive CD8 fraction, excluding terminally differentiated effector memory CD45RA+ cells. The V call is TRBV5-8, the J call TRBJ2-1; D possibly corresponds to TRBD2 (5 bases). The specimen was naive CD8+ T cells sorted from blood. The TCR sequence derives from a man aged 18 to 30 in good health. CDR3 protein: CATLELVEISFF. The CDR3 DNA reads as TGTGCCACCCTGGAACTAGTCGAAATTTCGTTCTTC. Filled out from reference TRBV5-8 and TRBJ2-1, the complete variable domain reads EAGVTQSPTHLIKTRGQQATLRCSPISGHTSVYWYQQALGLGLQFLLWYDEGEERNRGNFPPRFSGRQFPNYSSELNVNALELEDSALYLCATLELVEISFFGPGTRLTVL.